This T cell receptor (beta chain) was found in a study of CD8 T cell repertoires and HIV-1 epitope variants. Study background: Controls included no peptide, Ebola AY9 epitope, and a CMV, EBV, flu pool. An uncultured baseline aliquot held 1M T cells.

For this clone: The antigen is undetermined.

The method was immunoSEQ multiplex PCR; TCRdb's version includes in-frame clones alone and lacks a portion of them. The sample records thousands of clones, over 55% being singletons. Trimming cost V 0 bases and J 0 bases, with 12 bases left between them. The CDR3 has 18 residues. The V gene's germline CDR1 is MNHEY and CDR2 SMNVEV (reference sequence). The TCR comes from a male donor with HIV. The sample comprised cultured CD8+ T cells derived from PBMCs. This rearrangement joins TRBV27 to TRBJ1-6, with D perhaps matching TRBD1 (6 bases). The CDR3 coding sequence is TGTGCCAGCAGTTTATCCTTTCAGGGGAGCTCCTATAATTCACCCCTCCACTTT. Protein product: CASSLSFQGSSYNSPLHF.